This TCR beta chain was sequenced for a study of cytomegalovirus exposure and HLA in healthy donors. Use of 60 Vbeta and 13 Jbeta primers characterized the PCR. This table comes from immunoSEQ multiplex PCR, and its TCRdb copy is limited to in-frame clones, with some not included. The sample yields over 100,000 clones, 60% to 80% seen once. The sample consisted of PBMCs. The sequence was obtained from a male donor in good health and CMV-seronegative.

The CDR3 loop reads CAWSEHMNTEAFF. CDR3 sequence (DNA): TGTGCCTGGAGCGAACACATGAACACTGAAGCTTTCTTT. V usage is TRBV30 and J usage is TRBJ1-1, with no clear D. V was shortened by 3 bases and J by 0 bases, with 8 bases between the two germline ends. The CDR3 length is 13 residues. CDR1 is GTSNPN and CDR2 is SVGIG in the germline V gene (reference sequence).